The sequence of this T cell receptor (beta chain) was determined in a study of T cell responses to AZD1222 COVID-19 vaccine (dated by TCRdb to 2020 to 2022). Context from the whole study: Because spike-specific TCR depth and breadth did not differ between the two schedules, AZD1222 recipients who got a second dose at roughly 4 weeks were pooled with those who got a second dose at roughly 12 weeks. A total of just over 230 trial participants underwent TCR sequencing, of whom around 200 received two doses of AZD1222 and about 25 received two doses of the MenACWY control vaccine. Trial participants were enrolled into age subgroups of 18-55, 56-69 and 70-plus years, which contained about 150, 28 and 57 TCR-sequenced participants, respectively. Results and caveats for the whole study, not just this receptor: After two AZD1222 doses, spike-specific TCR breadth and depth were significantly higher than at day 0 and than in MenACWY recipients. In the small 56-69-year group, the increase in depth fell short of significance, most likely because of low power. Participants were mostly white British, with more females than males. The authors suggested clonal diversity may have been underestimated. Epitopes outside the regions mutated in the B.1.351 and B.1.1.7 variants were reportedly recognized by nearly half of the unique spike-specific TCRs. Because no samples from the day 14 peak response were available, repertoires could be characterized only after the peak T cell response. Vaccine-associated CD4 TCRs spanned the whole spike protein, with dominant responses in regions 160-218 and 743-854. Conclusions about previously exposed vaccinees are limited because only 5 or 6 AZD1222 recipients were SARS-CoV-2 seropositive at baseline.

The CDR3 regions of human TCRbeta chains were analyzed by immunosequencing. The authors' pipeline ran thus. Repertoire TCRs were checked for matches against a reference library of SARS-CoV-2-specific TCRs that had been generated using the MIRA antigen-specificity platform. Breadth was defined as the fraction of unique TCRs that were SARS-CoV-2-associated, and depth was defined as the fraction of total T cells that were SARS-CoV-2-associated. Each spike-specific TCR was assigned to its reactive spike region and to a CD4 or CD8 class using the MIRA data. Log10-transformed breadth and depth values were compared by one-way ANOVA with Sidak's multiple comparisons tests. TCRdb stores this immuneACCESS table with in-frame sequences only. Part of the clones is absent; in the studies checked, under half of the shortfall reflects unresolved V genes, and no reason is known for the rest. V, J and clone size were drawn from that table, and D and trimming were deduced from the DNA. Present in this sample are about 100,000 clones, around 84% of which were seen just once. 3.3% of the sample belongs to the ten largest clones.

This clone was observed a handful of times. What antigen it recognizes has not been identified. Base qualities are not recorded, but no much larger clone differs from it by a single base. CDR1 ENHRY and CDR2 SYGVKD were looked up in the germline V gene. V and J lose 6 bases and 4 bases, and a span of 24 bases separates them. Measured from the cysteine to the phenylalanine, the CDR3 is 17 residues long. Only the CDR3 part of the read is kept: 51 bases, read in frame from the first base. Read against the paper, the sample's time point label means: baseline before first vaccination. Samples from vaccinated people were obtained from the UK trials COV001 and COV002, which included a single-blind randomized controlled phase 2/3 trial of AZD1222 (ChAdOx1 nCoV-19) in healthy adults. For TCRbeta chain sequencing, PBMC samples were collected from trial participants at day 0 and at day 28 after the second dose.

The sample consisted of peripheral blood, taken on day 0 of AZD1222 vaccination. The chain is encoded by TRBV10-3 joined to TRBJ1-2; 5 matching bases give a weak D call of TRBD1. The sequence derives from an adult in good health. The CDR3 protein is CAISGGGLEVGTYGYTF. The DNA is as follows: TGTGCCATCAGCGGGGGGGGACTGGAGGTTGGGACCTATGGCTACACCTTC.